These T cell receptor beta chains were read from a single sample in a study of cytomegalovirus exposure and HLA in healthy donors. This table comes from immunoSEQ multiplex PCR, and its TCRdb copy is limited to in-frame clones, with some not included. The data contain over 150,000 clones, more than 85% of them singletons. Sequences were obtained from PBMCs. The receptors come from a girl in the first two years of life in good health and CMV-seronegative. CDR3s include the opening cysteine and the closing phenylalanine or tryptophan. The D gene is left open where the match is weak. Some rows mark clone size as missing; the rest say once, few, many or name a class of expanded clone.

v_call: TRBV9; clone_size: .; j_call: TRBJ2-3; d_call: TRBD2; cdr3_nt: TGTGCCAGCAGCGCCAGCGGGGGGGGCACAGATACGCAGTATTTT; cdr3_aa: CASSASGGGTDTQYF
v_call: TRBV5-5; clone_size: .; j_call: TRBJ1-5; d_call: .; cdr3_nt: TGTGCCAGCAGCTTGGCGTCAGGGCCCTATCAGCCCCAGCATTTT; cdr3_aa: CASSLASGPYQPQHF
v_call: TRBV4-1; clone_size: .; j_call: TRBJ2-1; d_call: .; cdr3_nt: TGCGCCAGCAGCCAAGTTCGACGTCAAGCGGGCAGCTCCTACAATGAGCAGCTCTTC; cdr3_aa: CASSQVRRQAGSSYNEQLF
v_call: TRBV4-2; clone_size: .; j_call: TRBJ1-5; d_call: .; cdr3_nt: TGTGCCAGCAGCCGGGCTTCGACCGACAGACAGCCCCAGCATTTT; cdr3_aa: CASSRASTDRQPQHF
v_call: TRBV5-8; clone_size: .; j_call: TRBJ1-5; d_call: TRBD1; cdr3_nt: TGTGCCAGCAGTCTTACAGGGGGACAGCCCCAGCATTTT; cdr3_aa: CASSLTGGQPQHF
v_call: TRBV7-3; clone_size: .; j_call: TRBJ2-3; d_call: TRBD1; cdr3_nt: TGTGCCAGCAGCTTAAATCCGGGACAGGGAGGTAGAGATACGCAGTATTTT; cdr3_aa: CASSLNPGQGGRDTQYF
v_call: TRBV6-4; clone_size: .; j_call: TRBJ2-7; d_call: .; cdr3_nt: TGTGCCAGCAGTGAAGGGGGGGGACTGGAGCAGTACTTC; cdr3_aa: CASSEGGGLEQYF
v_call: TRBV9; clone_size: once; j_call: TRBJ2-7; d_call: TRBD2; cdr3_nt: TGTGCCAGCAGCGTAGCGGGAGGAACCTACGAGCAGTACTTC; cdr3_aa: CASSVAGGTYEQYF
v_call: TRBV18; clone_size: .; j_call: TRBJ2-3; d_call: .; cdr3_nt: TGTGCCAGCTCACCGGCCGGGAGAACCCCCGATACGCAGTATTTT; cdr3_aa: CASSPAGRTPDTQYF
v_call: TRBV9; clone_size: once; j_call: TRBJ1-3; d_call: .; cdr3_nt: TGTGCCAGCAGCCGAACCGGGGGGACGGGAAACACCATATATTTT; cdr3_aa: CASSRTGGTGNTIYF
v_call: TRBV20-1; clone_size: .; j_call: TRBJ2-5; d_call: .; cdr3_nt: TGCAGTGCCCAACAAGAGACCCAGTACTTC; cdr3_aa: CSAQQETQYF
v_call: TRBV9; clone_size: once; j_call: TRBJ1-4; d_call: TRBD1; cdr3_nt: TGTGCCAGCAGCCGGGACAGTGGAAATGAAAAACTGTTTTTT; cdr3_aa: CASSRDSGNEKLFF
v_call: TRBV25-1; clone_size: .; j_call: TRBJ2-3; d_call: .; cdr3_nt: TGTGCCAGCAGTGAATCCCAGTCCAACACAGATACGCAGTATTTT; cdr3_aa: CASSESQSNTDTQYF
v_call: TRBV7-8; clone_size: .; j_call: TRBJ2-4; d_call: .; cdr3_nt: TGTGCCAGCAGCCCAAGAGGACAGGCCAAAAACATTCAGTACTTC; cdr3_aa: CASSPRGQAKNIQYF
v_call: TRBV6-1; clone_size: few; j_call: TRBJ2-5; d_call: TRBD2; cdr3_nt: TGTGCCATCCGTCTAGCGGTACAAGAGACCCAGTACTTC; cdr3_aa: CAIRLAVQETQYF
v_call: TRBV9; clone_size: .; j_call: TRBJ2-3; d_call: .; cdr3_nt: TGTGCCAGCAGCGTAGAGCTACAGACGGATACGCAGTATTTT; cdr3_aa: CASSVELQTDTQYF
v_call: TRBV2; clone_size: .; j_call: TRBJ1-4; d_call: TRBD1; cdr3_nt: TGTGCCAGCAGTCGAGACAGGGCCCGGTCAGAAAAACTGTTTTTT; cdr3_aa: CASSRDRARSEKLFF
v_call: TRBV7-9; clone_size: .; j_call: TRBJ2-2; d_call: TRBD1; cdr3_nt: TGTGCCAGCAGTTCCGGGACAGCAAACACCGGGGAGCTGTTTTTT; cdr3_aa: CASSSGTANTGELFF
v_call: TRBV5-1; clone_size: .; j_call: TRBJ1-2; d_call: .; cdr3_nt: TGCGCCAGCAGCTTCGGGGGAGGGGGCTACACCTTC; cdr3_aa: CASSFGGGGYTF
v_call: TRBV4-1; clone_size: .; j_call: TRBJ2-1; d_call: .; cdr3_nt: TGCGCCAGCAGCCAAGAGCCAGCGTGGTCCTACAATGAGCAGTTCTTC; cdr3_aa: CASSQEPAWSYNEQFF
v_call: TRBV2; clone_size: once; j_call: TRBJ2-1; d_call: .; cdr3_nt: TGTGCCAGCAGTGACCTGCAGGTCTCCTACAATGAGCAGTTCTTC; cdr3_aa: CASSDLQVSYNEQFF
v_call: TRBV11-3; clone_size: .; j_call: TRBJ2-3; d_call: .; cdr3_nt: TGTGCCAGCAGCCCGCAGCGCTCCCGGGCGGAGGACTTGCCAGATACGCAGTATTTT; cdr3_aa: CASSPQRSRAEDLPDTQYF
v_call: TRBV2; clone_size: .; j_call: TRBJ2-6; d_call: TRBD1; cdr3_nt: TGTGCCAGCATCACCGGACAGGGGGCTGGGGCCAACGTCCTGACTTTC; cdr3_aa: CASITGQGAGANVLTF
v_call: TRBV27; clone_size: .; j_call: TRBJ2-3; d_call: .; cdr3_nt: TGTGCCAGCACAGCTGGCGCGGGGGCCACAGATACGCAGTATTTT; cdr3_aa: CASTAGAGATDTQYF
v_call: TRBV10-1; clone_size: .; j_call: TRBJ2-3; d_call: .; cdr3_nt: TGCGCCAGCAGGATAGGACAGACCCGGACAGATACGCAGTATTTT; cdr3_aa: CASRIGQTRTDTQYF
v_call: TRBV13; clone_size: few; j_call: TRBJ2-7; d_call: TRBD2; cdr3_nt: TGTGCCAGCAGCTTAGGCACAGCGGGGGCCTACGAGCAGTACTTC; cdr3_aa: CASSLGTAGAYEQYF
v_call: TRBV29-1; clone_size: .; j_call: TRBJ1-1; d_call: .; cdr3_nt: TGCAGCGCCGGACGGCCGGGACACGGATGTGAAGCTTTCTTT; cdr3_aa: CSAGRPGHGCEAFF
v_call: TRBV19; clone_size: .; j_call: TRBJ2-7; d_call: .; cdr3_nt: TGTGCCAGTAGTATAAACAGGGCCAGCTCCTACGAGCAGTACTTC; cdr3_aa: CASSINRASSYEQYF
v_call: TRBV18; clone_size: .; j_call: TRBJ1-2; d_call: TRBD1; cdr3_nt: TGTGCCAGCTCTGGACAGGGATCGGACTATGGCTACACCTTC; cdr3_aa: CASSGQGSDYGYTF
v_call: TRBV4-1; clone_size: .; j_call: TRBJ1-1; d_call: .; cdr3_nt: TGCGCCAGCAGCCCCCACCAGCGGACAGAGAACACTGAAGCTTTCTTT; cdr3_aa: CASSPHQRTENTEAFF
v_call: TRBV14; clone_size: .; j_call: TRBJ2-7; d_call: .; cdr3_nt: TGTGCCAGCAGCCTGCATCGCGACTCGACTTCGAATTACGAGCAGTACTTC; cdr3_aa: CASSLHRDSTSNYEQYF
v_call: TRBV6-1; clone_size: .; j_call: TRBJ2-7; d_call: .; cdr3_nt: TGTGCCAGCCGATACGGTTACAGGGCTTACGAGCAGTACTTC; cdr3_aa: CASRYGYRAYEQYF
v_call: TRBV5-1; clone_size: .; j_call: TRBJ1-1; d_call: .; cdr3_nt: TGCGCCAGCAGCTTGGGCGGGAACACTGAAGCTTTCTTT; cdr3_aa: CASSLGGNTEAFF
v_call: TRBV11-2; clone_size: .; j_call: TRBJ1-2; d_call: .; cdr3_nt: TGTGCCAGCAGCTTAGGGATTCAGGGATTCTATGGCTACACCTTC; cdr3_aa: CASSLGIQGFYGYTF
v_call: TRBV5-1; clone_size: .; j_call: TRBJ2-7; d_call: TRBD2; cdr3_nt: TGCGCCAGCAGCAACCAGCGGGGGGGCCCCTACGAGCAGTACTTC; cdr3_aa: CASSNQRGGPYEQYF
v_call: TRBV4-1; clone_size: .; j_call: TRBJ1-5; d_call: .; cdr3_nt: TGCGCCAGCAGCCCCGCGGGGGGGTATAGCAATCAGCCCCAGCATTTT; cdr3_aa: CASSPAGGYSNQPQHF
v_call: TRBV11-3; clone_size: few; j_call: TRBJ2-3; d_call: TRBD2; cdr3_nt: TGTGCCAGCAGCTTAGGCGCGGGGGGAACAGATACGCAGTATTTT; cdr3_aa: CASSLGAGGTDTQYF
v_call: TRBV5-6; clone_size: .; j_call: TRBJ2-1; d_call: TRBD2; cdr3_nt: TGTGCCAGCAGCTTGGGACTAGCGGGAGTTAGTGAGCAGTTCTTC; cdr3_aa: CASSLGLAGVSEQFF
v_call: TRBV30; clone_size: .; j_call: TRBJ1-5; d_call: TRBD1; cdr3_nt: TGTGCCTGGGGACAGGGGGCGAGCAATCAGCCCCAGCATTTT; cdr3_aa: CAWGQGASNQPQHF
v_call: TRBV7-9; clone_size: .; j_call: TRBJ2-5; d_call: .; cdr3_nt: TGTGCCAGCAGCTTAGCGTTAGCTGGGGAGACCCAGTACTTC; cdr3_aa: CASSLALAGETQYF
v_call: TRBV7-6; clone_size: .; j_call: TRBJ2-2; d_call: .; cdr3_nt: TGTGCCAGCAGCTTTGGCGGCAACACCGGGGAGCTGTTTTTT; cdr3_aa: CASSFGGNTGELFF
v_call: TRBV11-2; clone_size: .; j_call: TRBJ2-2; d_call: TRBD2; cdr3_nt: TGTGCCAGCAGCTTAGGGACTAGCGGGGGGGCTTTCATCACCGGGGAGCTGTTTTTT; cdr3_aa: CASSLGTSGGAFITGELFF
v_call: TRBV5-5; clone_size: .; j_call: TRBJ1-4; d_call: .; cdr3_nt: TGTGCCAGCAGCCTTCTCGGGAGGGAGAAACTGTTTTTT; cdr3_aa: CASSLLGREKLFF
v_call: TRBV7-9; clone_size: .; j_call: TRBJ2-3; d_call: TRBD2; cdr3_nt: TGTGCCAGCAGCCAAGGGACTAGCGGGAGAGGAGATACGCAGTATTTT; cdr3_aa: CASSQGTSGRGDTQYF
v_call: TRBV4-1; clone_size: once; j_call: TRBJ2-3; d_call: .; cdr3_nt: TGCGCCAGCAGCCAAGGTCGGGGGGCCCTCACAGATACGCAGTATTTT; cdr3_aa: CASSQGRGALTDTQYF
v_call: TRBV15; clone_size: .; j_call: TRBJ1-2; d_call: TRBD1; cdr3_nt: TGTGCCACCAGCACAGATCTCTTGGGACAGGCCTATGGCTACACCTTC; cdr3_aa: CATSTDLLGQAYGYTF
v_call: TRBV7-9; clone_size: .; j_call: TRBJ1-1; d_call: TRBD1; cdr3_nt: TGTGCCAGCAGCTCGCCGGGACAGGGAACTGAAGCTTTCTTT; cdr3_aa: CASSSPGQGTEAFF
v_call: TRBV4-1; clone_size: .; j_call: TRBJ2-7; d_call: .; cdr3_nt: TGCGCCAGCAGCCAGGCAGGGAACTACGAGCAGTACTTC; cdr3_aa: CASSQAGNYEQYF
v_call: TRBV28; clone_size: few; j_call: TRBJ2-1; d_call: .; cdr3_nt: TGTGCCAGCTATACTCTGAATGAGCAGTTCTTC; cdr3_aa: CASYTLNEQFF
v_call: TRBV10-3; clone_size: .; j_call: TRBJ1-5; d_call: TRBD1; cdr3_nt: TGTGCCATCAGTGAATGGTGGGCAGGGGGCTCGGATCAGCCCCAGCATTTT; cdr3_aa: CAISEWWAGGSDQPQHF
v_call: TRBV10-2; clone_size: .; j_call: TRBJ1-5; d_call: .; cdr3_nt: TGCGCCAGCAGTCTCGGACAGCATCAGCCCCAGCATTTT; cdr3_aa: CASSLGQHQPQHF
v_call: TRBV5-6; clone_size: .; j_call: TRBJ1-1; d_call: .; cdr3_nt: TGTGCCAGCAGCGGCAGGGTTACCTTAACTGAAGCTTTCTTT; cdr3_aa: CASSGRVTLTEAFF
v_call: TRBV10-3; clone_size: once; j_call: TRBJ1-2; d_call: .; cdr3_nt: TGTGCCATCAGTGAGTTTGGGACATTCGGCTACACCTTC; cdr3_aa: CAISEFGTFGYTF
v_call: TRBV4-1; clone_size: .; j_call: TRBJ2-3; d_call: .; cdr3_nt: TGCGCCAGCAGCCAAGGTCCCACTAGGAGACTCGGCGATACGCAGTATTTT; cdr3_aa: CASSQGPTRRLGDTQYF
v_call: TRBV19; clone_size: .; j_call: TRBJ2-1; d_call: .; cdr3_nt: TGTGCCAGTACTCCGCGGACAAGCTCCTACAATGAGCAGTTCTTC; cdr3_aa: CASTPRTSSYNEQFF
v_call: TRBV27; clone_size: .; j_call: TRBJ2-3; d_call: TRBD2; cdr3_nt: TGTGCCAGCAGTGACTATAGCGGGAGGGCTTCAGATACGCAGTATTTT; cdr3_aa: CASSDYSGRASDTQYF
v_call: TRBV28; clone_size: few; j_call: TRBJ1-2; d_call: .; cdr3_nt: TGTGCCAGCAGTTTTAGCAACTATGGCTACACCTTC; cdr3_aa: CASSFSNYGYTF